The rows below give T cell receptor beta chains drawn from one sample of a study of blood T cell repertoires in COVID-19. The method was immunoSEQ multiplex PCR; TCRdb's version includes in-frame clones alone and lacks a portion of them. Here the sample spans approximately 58,000 clones, approximately 90% being singletons. Sequencing was done on a sample of peripheral blood. Receptors originate from a woman aged 80 or over with active COVID-19. Both conserved end residues are part of each CDR3. A row's size may be missing; if present it is once, few, many or a size class.

CASSLDQDRGGHGYTF	.	TRBV11-2	TRBJ1-2
CASSRGTSGRQETQYF	once	TRBV11-3	TRBJ2-5
CASSRGLESNEQFF	.	TRBV5-4	TRBJ2-1
CASRQVNYGYTF	.	TRBV7-2	TRBJ1-2
CAWGSYRGRRIDTQYF	.	TRBV30	TRBJ2-3
CASSLDDGRAFHEQYF	.	TRBV11-1	TRBJ2-7
CAWSQGLAGTDTQYF	.	TRBV30	TRBJ2-3
CASSPPRRAGSEEQYF	.	TRBV18	TRBJ2-7
CASSLNLRDRITDTQYF	.	TRBV28	TRBJ2-3
CASRDPGLAGEQFF	.	TRBV6-6	TRBJ2-1
CASSPRPGHSGANVLTF	.	TRBV9	TRBJ2-6
CASSQVGDSYEQYF	.	TRBV4-1	TRBJ2-7
CASSQGLNNSPLHF	.	TRBV3-1/TRBV3-2	TRBJ1-6
CASSLDRGGETQYF	.	TRBV28	TRBJ2-5
CATKSGWGWPWEITDTQYF	.	TRBV24-1	TRBJ2-3
CASTGGFQPQHF	.	TRBV28	TRBJ1-5
CASTSRVTGEKLFF	.	TRBV5-4	TRBJ1-4
CASSEAGGGGYTF	.	TRBV6-1	TRBJ1-2
CASSPSVAHNEQFF	.	TRBV7-6	TRBJ2-1
CASSLMIRYEQYF	few	TRBV28	TRBJ2-7
CASRGRNSNQPQHF	.	TRBV6-5	TRBJ1-5
CASSLGTSGGSTDTQYF	.	TRBV28	TRBJ2-3
CASSIQGANTGELFF	.	TRBV19	TRBJ2-2
CASSENDGESPLHF	.	TRBV6-4	TRBJ1-6
CASSGGQGGHEKLFF	.	TRBV2	TRBJ1-4
CASSSTRPDTQYF	.	TRBV7-8	TRBJ2-3
CASSLVTSGSGETQYF	.	TRBV7-2	TRBJ2-5